This entry is about one TCR beta chain. What this receptor recognizes is not known. This entry belongs to a study of cytomegalovirus exposure and HLA in healthy donors (TCRdb year 2017). For the study in its entirety: According to an earlier analysis of a few hundred of the donors, 150 million to 200 million T cells yielded roughly 100 million unique TCR beta sequences and more than 250 Gb of sequence data. Besides the first cohort of approximately 710 subjects, a separate validation cohort made up of 120 different subjects was used. Every repertoire in the discovery cohort had been generated on one and the same sequencing platform. Among the roughly 380 genotyped donors, about 85% belonged to the genetic ancestry cluster associated with self-reported Caucasian donors. The aim of the study was to test whether cataloging public T cell receptors could identify signatures of past pathogen exposure. The study combined high-throughput TCR immunosequencing, statistical association of individual TCRs with disease status, and machine learning to predict cytomegalovirus infection status. The T cell repertoires of 666 subjects were profiled by immunosequencing and related to cytomegalovirus serostatus. Donor age, sex, ethnicity and CMV serostatus were compiled alongside the repertoire data. About 280 gigabases of sequencing data and 70 million to 100 million unique TCR sequences made up an early release that covered approximately 700 HLA-typed donors. Rather than drawing on any new phenotypic data, the later analysis identified candidate immune exposures from TCR beta sequences and the way those sequences occurred across donors. Among some 400 genotyped donors of the cohort, an average of roughly 230,000 unique TCR beta nucleotide sequences was sequenced per donor, of which roughly 17% were non-productive. A later genetic analysis used genome-wide SNP genotypes for about three fifths of the 666 donors, treating that subset as a discovery cohort. A few DR-DQ haplotypes were treated as single units for association and clustering because of strong linkage in the cohort. Both class I and class II loci were covered by HLA typing, at four-digit resolution. Typing coverage varied by locus: 629-630 donors for A, B, C, DRB1 and DQB1; 500 to 550 for DQA1; more than 600 for DPA1; approximately 470 for DPB1. A later analysis re-analyzed previously published TCR beta repertoires from 660 or so donors and added high-resolution HLA genotyping to study TCR occurrence patterns. In an earlier analysis of 587 of the donors, high-throughput TCR beta sequencing was used to judge whether each TCR beta V gene segment behaved as functional or pseudogenic. Findings and caveats that apply to the study as a whole: In a later analysis, the rate of TCR association differed among HLA loci, with DRB1 alleles having the most associated TCRs and HLA-C alleles having the fewest. Sequencing depth was assumed to be roughly uniform across donors in the presence/absence analyses, though that assumption may not hold. A later analysis associated 15,000 to 20,000 TCR beta sequences with specific HLA alleles at a false discovery rate of 0.05. A group of highly shared sequence variants was considered likely to be a technical artifact of the sequencing pipeline. A total of 150 to 200 TCR beta chains were listed by the study as associated with cytomegalovirus. A further reported finding was that TCR beta sequences accurately predicted the HLA-A and HLA-B alleles for most subjects in the first cohort. In a later analysis, HLA-associated TCR beta chains were found to be more clonally expanded and to have lower generation probabilities than equally common non-associated chains. An association between a missense DCLRE1C variant and V-gene and J-gene trimming of TCR beta chains was found in a later genetic analysis and replicated in an independent cohort. According to a later genetic analysis, donors in an Asian-associated ancestry cluster had fewer N-insertions in productive TCRs than the approximately 670-donor mean. Some IMGT-functional V segments, including TRBV6-2 and TRBV6-3, could not be distinguished by the 87-base-pair reads and were therefore excluded. In this cohort, only TCR beta chains were sequenced, and detectable features were limited by the absence of alpha or paired-chain data. An earlier analysis of around 600 of the donors showed that most TCR beta V segments appeared in productive rearrangements either about 87% or about 30% of the time, which broadly matched IMGT annotations. The only immune exposure information available for the cohort was CMV serostatus. The earlier analysis of almost 600 of the donors excluded seventeen rarely observed V segments, including chromosome 9 orphons, because counts were too low. Correlated functional status among segregating V segments might be attributable to linkage disequilibrium, but an unknown experimental factor could not be ruled out. It was suggested by the authors that the approach could potentially be generalized to other disease states and immunological phenotypes. Strong co-occurrence of HLA alleles, especially DR and DQ, made assigning TCR associations to individual alleles difficult. Most TCR sequences were observed very rarely across donors, whereas some public TCRs were present in many individuals. Because HLA typing was missing for some donors at each locus, association tests included only the typed subset. In vitro tests confirmed that a few of the cytomegalovirus-associated TCR beta chains recognize cytomegalovirus antigens. Several of the top co-occurrence clusters appeared to be linked to parvovirus B19, influenza, CMV and Epstein-Barr virus, according to a later analysis. In both the original and validation cohorts, the classifier was reported to diagnose cytomegalovirus status with high specificity and sensitivity. In a later analysis, most CMV-associated TCR beta chains were found to appear HLA-restricted, with HLA associations seemingly driven largely by CMV exposure.

In total, 630 or so healthy bone marrow donors made up the cohort. At the time of sampling, every cohort member was nominally healthy, though immune exposures that went unrecorded were likely present. The donor tested CMV seronegative and was one of the 352 seronegative cohort members. A peripheral blood sample was collected from each donor, and TCR beta sequencing was performed on peripheral blood mononuclear cells. Genomic DNA was extracted from the blood cell samples with the Qiagen DNeasy Blood Extraction Kit. Receptor amplification or capture employed the immunoSEQ multiplex PCR assay. The multiplex PCR relied on a mix of 60 forward primers for TCR Vbeta segments and 13 reverse primers for TCR Jbeta segments. A multiplex PCR assay on genomic DNA amplified the CDR3 region of rearranged TCR beta genes. Amplified TCR beta libraries were sequenced as 87-base-pair reads on the Illumina HiSeq System. The published analysis was carried out like this. Across the 600 to 700 repertoires, a later analysis counted roughly 84 million unique TCR beta chains, roughly 11 million of which were shared by at least two donors. To remove PCR and sequencing errors, raw reads were error-corrected and collapsed into unique sequences using a nearest-neighbor algorithm that merged closely related sequences. To assign V, D and J gene segments, CDR3 sequences were aligned to IMGT reference sequences. For a sequence to be retained, a match of at least six nucleotides was required to both a V gene segment and a J gene segment. Rearrangements were classified as productive when the CDR3 lacked stop codons and remained in frame with V and J, and all other rearrangements were classified as non-productive. Following IMGT convention, CDR3 was defined as the stretch from the second conserved V-encoded cysteine to the conserved J-encoded phenylalanine. The earlier analysis of about 560 of the donors excluded any sequence lacking an unambiguous match to a single V gene segment. An earlier analysis of roughly 590 of the donors called V segments functional above 56.7% productive rearrangements and segregating when the between-donor standard deviation exceeded 5%. To diagnose cytomegalovirus status from the catalog of TCR beta chain sequences, a statistical classification framework was built. V and J gene assignment, in a later analysis, came from comparing TCR nucleotide sequences with IMGT/GENE-DB human TR gene sequences. A later analysis assigned CDR3 sequences and most-parsimonious VDJ recombination scenarios with the TCRdist pipeline. In a later analysis, each TCR beta chain was defined by its CDR3 amino acid sequence together with its V-gene family, and reads without a unique V-gene family were excluded. In a later analysis, approximately 640 highly shared, low-generation-probability nucleotide sequences were removed to address suspected cross-contamination and a sequencing artifact. A later analysis calculated a clonal expansion index for each public chain from normalized within-repertoire ranks of inferred template counts. A later analysis computed generation probabilities with a VDJ recombination model fitted to out-of-frame rearrangements, and checked the results against IGoR. A later analysis scored TCR-TCR, TCR-HLA and TCR-CMV co-occurrence with hypergeometric tests, applying a repertoire-size bias correction to TCR pairs. False discovery rates were estimated in a later analysis by permuting HLA or CMV assignments 20 times. In a later analysis, co-occurring TCRs were grouped with DBSCAN, and TCRdist sequence similarity was added when clustering was performed within HLA-allele-positive subsets. Repertoires with fewer than 30,000 or more than 120,000 public chains, plus five repertoires with anomalous nucleotide sharing, were excluded from co-occurrence clustering. TCRdb limited this immuneACCESS table to in-frame rearrangements with V and J called. A share of clones is missing; checked studies link under half to unresolved V genes, and the rest is unexplained. From that table come the V and J calls and clone size; the DNA was used to work out D and trimming. The sample's table lists a count of fewer than 110,000 clones. The ten largest account for less than 4.5% of the sample.

There are 15 amino acids in the CDR3, from cysteine to phenylalanine inclusive. Of all the DNA, just the CDR3 is kept, 45 bases in frame from base 1. At the junction V is shortened by 9 bases and J by 6 bases; bases outside the gene matches: 6. According to the germline V gene, CDR1 reads WSHSY and CDR2 reads SAAADI. The chain uses TRBV10-2 and TRBJ2-3, with 16 bases aligning to TRBD2. The material sequenced was PBMCs. This receptor was obtained from a man aged 40-49 years in good health and CMV-seronegative. The DNA sequence is TGCGCCAGTTTACCGGGACTAGCGGGAGGGGATACGCAGTATTTT. Translation gives CASLPGLAGGDTQYF.